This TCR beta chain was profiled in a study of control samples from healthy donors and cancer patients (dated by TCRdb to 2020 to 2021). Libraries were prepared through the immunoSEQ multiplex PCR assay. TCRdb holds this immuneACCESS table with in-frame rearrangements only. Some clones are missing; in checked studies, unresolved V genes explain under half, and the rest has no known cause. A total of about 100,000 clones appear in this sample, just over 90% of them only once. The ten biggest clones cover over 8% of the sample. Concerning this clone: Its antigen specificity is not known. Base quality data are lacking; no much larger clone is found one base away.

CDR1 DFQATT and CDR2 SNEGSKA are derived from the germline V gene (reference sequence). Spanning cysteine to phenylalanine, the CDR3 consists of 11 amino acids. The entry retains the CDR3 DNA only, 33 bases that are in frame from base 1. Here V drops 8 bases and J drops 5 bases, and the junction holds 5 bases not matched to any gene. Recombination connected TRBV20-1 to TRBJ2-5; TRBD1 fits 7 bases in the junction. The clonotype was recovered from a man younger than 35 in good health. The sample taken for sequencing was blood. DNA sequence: TGCAGTCTCGACAGGGAGGAGACCCAGTACTTC. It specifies CSLDREETQYF.